This entry features one TCR beta chain sequence. Its antigen remains unidentified. This sample was taken from a study of graft-versus-host responses after intestinal transplantation. Study summary: Each recipient received anti-thymocyte globulin induction, then tacrolimus and steroids for approximately 3 years. Findings and limits, study-wide: Recipient bone marrow held GvH clones, some seen earlier in ileum or blood. High graft-versus-host to host-versus-graft T cell clonal ratios marked allografts of patients with graft-donor macrochimerism.

Using immunoSEQ multiplex PCR, the repertoire was profiled, and TCRdb retains in-frame clones only, with some absent. The sample shows tens of thousands of clones, roughly 80% of them seen only once. Germline V gene lookup returns CDR1 SNHLY and CDR2 FYNNEI. The CDR3 is made up of 15 amino acids. V shed 5 bases and J 8 bases; nucleotides not matched to a gene: 6. The TCR comes from a human donor who was the organ donor for an intestinal transplant. The gene calls are TRBV2 and TRBJ2-1, with 13 bases aligning to TRBD2. Sequencing used unstimulated CD4+ T cells sorted from spleen or lymph node cells, obtained before transplant. CDR3 coding DNA: TGTGCCAGCAGTCCCCCGGGACTAGCGGGATATGAGCAGTTCTTC. Its translation is CASSPPGLAGYEQFF.